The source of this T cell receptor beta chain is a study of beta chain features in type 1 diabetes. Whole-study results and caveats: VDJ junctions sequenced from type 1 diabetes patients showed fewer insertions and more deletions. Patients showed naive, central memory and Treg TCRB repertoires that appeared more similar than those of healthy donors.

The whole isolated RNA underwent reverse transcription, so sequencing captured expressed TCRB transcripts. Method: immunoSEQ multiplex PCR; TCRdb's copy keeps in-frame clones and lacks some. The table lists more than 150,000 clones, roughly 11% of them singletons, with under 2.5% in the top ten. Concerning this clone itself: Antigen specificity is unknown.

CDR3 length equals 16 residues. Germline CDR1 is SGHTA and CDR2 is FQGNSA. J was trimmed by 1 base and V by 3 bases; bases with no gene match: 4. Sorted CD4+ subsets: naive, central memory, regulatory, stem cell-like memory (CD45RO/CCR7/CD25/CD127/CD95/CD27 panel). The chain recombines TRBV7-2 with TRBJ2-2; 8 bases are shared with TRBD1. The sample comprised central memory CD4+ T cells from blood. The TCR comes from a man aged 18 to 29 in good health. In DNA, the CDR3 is TGTGCCAGCAGCTTGCAGGGGGCGCAGAACACCGGGGAGCTGTTTTTT. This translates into CASSLQGAQNTGELFF.